The 5 T cell receptor beta chains below come from one sample, sequenced in a study of blood T cell repertoires in COVID-19. Data came from immunoSEQ multiplex PCR; TCRdb stores just in-frame clones and leaves some out. This table has 230,000 or so clones, 84% appearing once. Sequencing input: peripheral blood. These receptors originate from a man aged 25-45 years with active or convalescent COVID-19.

This clone has more than one count but fewer than ten. CDR3 DNA sequence: TGCGCCAGCAGCCAGACGAAACAAAGAGGGCTCGGGGAGCTGTTTTTT. Its translation: CASSQTKQRGLGELFF. The chain employs TRBV4-1 and TRBJ2-2; D is possibly TRBD2 (5 bases). This CDR3 spans 16 amino acids. Trimming cost V 3 bases and J 7 bases, with 18 bases left between them. Germline V gene lookup returns CDR1 MGHRA and CDR2 YSYEKL.

This clone occurred a few times. The CDR3 loop reads CASSSRDRVNTGELFF. CDR3 in DNA: TGTGCCAGCAGTTCCCGGGACAGGGTGAACACCGGGGAGCTGTTTTTT. V gene TRBV2 combines with J gene TRBJ2-2; TRBD1 matches 9 bases. Germline CDR1 reads SNHLY; CDR2 reads FYNNEI. The CDR3 length is 16 residues. V dropped 5 bases and J dropped 1; count of bases not matched to a gene: 5. Using reference TRBV2 and TRBJ2-2 for the parts outside the CDR3, the full variable domain is EPEVTQTPSHQVTQMGQEVILRCVPISNHLYFYWYRQILGQKVEFLVSFYNNEISEKSEIFDDQFSVERPDGSNFTLKIRSTKLEDSAMYFCASSSRDRVNTGELFFGEGSRLTVL.

V usage is TRBV10-3 and J usage is TRBJ2-6, with unresolved D. The CDR3 runs 15 residues. The V end was cut by 2 bases, the J end by 0 bases, with 5 bases between. Germline loops: CDR1 ENHRY, CDR2 SYGVKD. CDR3 sequence reads: CAISEPTSGANVLTF. In DNA, the CDR3 is TGTGCCATCAGTGAGCCTACCTCTGGGGCCAACGTCCTGACTTTC.

A few counts support this clone. The gene calls are TRBV5-1 and TRBJ2-2; 8 bases are shared with TRBD2. With V trimmed by 5 bases and J by 2 bases, 8 bases remained unmatched. The CDR3 contains 16 residues. CDR1 SGHRS and CDR2 YFSETQ come from the germline V gene. The CDR3 protein is CASRSMVAGNTGELFF. CDR3 coding DNA: TGCGCCAGCAGGAGCATGGTAGCGGGAAACACCGGGGAGCTGTTTTTT. Based on the CDR3 plus reference TRBV5-1 and TRBJ2-2, the full variable domain is KAGVTQTPRYLIKTRGQQVTLSCSPISGHRSVSWYQQTPGQGLQFLFEYFSETQRNKGNFPGRFSGRQFSNSRSEMNVSTLELGDSALYLCASRSMVAGNTGELFFGEGSRLTVL.

The CDR3 DNA reads as TGTGCCAGCAGCTTGGTGACCATCAGGAATTCACCCCTCCACTTT. Its translation: CASSLVTIRNSPLHF. This chain uses TRBV5-8 with TRBJ1-6, with D uncertain. Germline V gene sequence: CDR1 SGHTS, CDR2 YDEGEE. The CDR3 is 15 residues long. Trimming stripped 0 bases from V and 7 bases from J, with 11 bases between.